This T cell receptor (beta chain) was captured in a study of blood T cell repertoires in COVID-19. Profiled with immunoSEQ multiplex PCR; TCRdb holds only in-frame clones, not every one. The sample holds about 120,000 clones, approximately 81% seen once. V dropped 0 bases and J dropped 1 base, with 12 bases sitting between them. This CDR3 is built from 16 residues. CDR1 LGHDT and CDR2 YNNKEL come from the germline V gene (reference sequence). This chain links TRBV3-1 (or the pseudogene TRBV3-2) with TRBJ1-1, with D possibly TRBD1 on 6 matching bases. The sequenced sample consisted of peripheral blood. This clonotype originated in a man in his 60s with acute or convalescent COVID-19. The CDR3 reads CASSQEGRGANTEAFF. The CDR3 coding sequence is TGTGCCAGCAGCCAAGAAGGCAGGGGTGCGAACACTGAAGCTTTCTTT.